One sample yielded the 29 T cell receptor beta chains listed below, sequenced in a study of human T cells and chemical hapten exposure. Each CDR3 protein is one row after TCRdb ran MiXCR on the RACE reads. The table shows tens of thousands of distinct CDR3 sequences, with about 8.8% occurring only once. Time point in this sample: healthy volunteer bleed at 2 weeks. From whole blood left unfractionated, total RNA was extracted. Sequencing was carried out using whole blood. Source of these receptors: a female donor in good health. Some clones in this sample may be carry-over from other donors' samples.

This clonotype has more than one count but fewer than ten. This chain connects TRBV28 to TRBJ2-3; D gene uncertain. Germline CDR1 reads MDHEN; CDR2 reads SYDVKM. This CDR3 has 14 residues. V lost 5 bases and J 0 bases, leaving 9 bases between the germline ends. CDR3 region: CASSLEKSTDTQYF. The CDR3 region has the DNA TGTGCCAGCAGTCTAGAGAAAAGCACAGATACGCAGTATTTT.

The sample holds a few counts of this clonotype. V usage is TRBV20-1 and J usage is TRBJ1-1; D is undetermined. There are 12 residues in the CDR3. CDR1 and CDR2 (germline): DFQATT, SNEGSKA (reference sequence). The V gene lost 2 bases and the J gene lost 8 bases, with 12 bases spanning the gap. CDR3: CSARKGVVEAFF. The CDR3, as DNA: TGCAGTGCTAGAAAGGGTGTAGTGGAAGCTTTCTTT.

At least ten counts were recorded for this clonotype. The J gene is TRBJ2-1, the V gene TRBV6-2 or TRBV6-3; 8 bases agree with TRBD1. The CDR3 sequence is 15 residues long. The V and J ends lost 10 bases and 8 bases, in that order; junction bases with no gene match: 16. CDR1 is MNHEY, CDR2 SVGEGT, per germline. This chain's CDR3 is CATDRGSAHLDEQFF. Written as DNA, the CDR3 is TGTGCCACCGACAGGGGTAGCGCTCACTTAGATGAGCAGTTCTTC.

The V and J genes are TRBV20-1 and TRBJ2-3; D may be TRBD2 (5 bases). Trimming shortened V by 0 bases and J by 5 bases, and 9 bases separated the two germline ends. The CDR3 sequence is 13 residues long. Per the germline V gene, CDR1 is DFQATT and CDR2 is SNEGSKA (reference sequence). Here the CDR3 DNA reads TGCAGTGCTAGAGAGGGAGCGGTAGATACGCAGTATTTT. This sequence encodes CSAREGAVDTQYF.

The rearrangement uses TRBV5-1 and TRBJ1-1; D is undetermined. Trimming left V 0 bases short and J 4 bases short, with 7 bases between. Germline CDR1 reads SGHRS; CDR2 reads YFSETQ. CDR3 length equals 13 residues. The CDR3 reads CASSLEPFTEAFF. The CDR3, as DNA: TGCGCCAGCAGCTTGGAACCTTTCACTGAAGCTTTCTTT.

This clonotype was seen only a few times. The rearrangement uses TRBV10-1 and TRBJ2-5; D possibly corresponds to TRBD1 (6 bases). The CDR3 consists of 14 residues. The ends were cut back, 0 bases at V and 9 bases at J, with 14 bases in the middle. CDR1 WNHNN and CDR2 SYGVQD come from the germline V gene (reference sequence). The CDR3 loop is CASSESREGDAQYF. For the CDR3, the DNA is TGCGCCAGCAGTGAGTCCCGAGAGGGGGACGCCCAGTACTTC.

This rearrangement joins TRBV28 to TRBJ2-3; tentatively, D is TRBD2 (6 bases). The CDR3 covers 14 residues. Germline CDR1 and CDR2: MDHEN and SYDVKM. Trimming pared 7 bases from V and 4 bases from J, leaving 15 bases between. The CDR3 DNA sequence: TGTGCCAGCAAGGAGGAGGAGGGAGCAGATACGCAGTATTTT. It is translated as CASKEEEGADTQYF.

This clonotype turned up a few times. The chain has TRBV29-1 and TRBJ2-7; D gene ambiguous. The ends were cut back, 6 bases at V and 0 bases at J, with 12 bases in the middle. CDR3 size: 13 residues. Germline CDR1 SQVTM, CDR2 ANQGSEA. In DNA, the CDR3 is TGCAGCGTGGCAGAACCGAGCTCCTACGAGCAGTACTTC. Protein product: CSVAEPSSYEQYF.

The CDR3 DNA follows: TGTGCCAGCAGCTCGGGACTGCCAGGCAATCAGCCCCAGCATTTT. Translation: CASSSGLPGNQPQHF. The chain combines TRBV7-9 with TRBJ1-5; D is perhaps TRBD1 (5 bases). The germline V and J ends were trimmed by 4 bases and 2 bases, with 12 bases remaining between them. CDR1 and CDR2 (germline): SEHNR, FQNEAQ (reference sequence). This CDR3 comprises 15 residues.

This clonotype was detected many times. This chain connects TRBV2 to TRBJ1-5, with 10 bases aligning to TRBD1. Trimming at V came to 3 bases and at J to 7 bases, leaving 9 bases not matched to a gene. The germline gives CDR1 SNHLY, CDR2 FYNNEI. The CDR3 extends over 16 amino acids. CDR3 nucleotides: TGTGCCAGCAGTGAGGGCCGGGACAGGGGTGGGCAGCCCCAGCATTTT. Residues: CASSEGRDRGGQPQHF.

This clonotype was recorded many times. This rearrangement joins TRBV9 to TRBJ1-2; TRBD1 agrees at 12 bases. Losses at the gene ends were 0 bases for V and 5 bases for J; bases not matched to a gene: 5. Germline-derived CDR1 and CDR2 are SGDLS and YYNGEE. The CDR3 has 16 residues. The CDR3 reads CASSVEGTGGRYGYTF. DNA of the CDR3: TGTGCCAGCAGCGTAGAGGGGACAGGGGGCAGATATGGCTACACCTTC.

To note about this clonotype: A read error is possible here, since a much larger clone lies one base away. The chain combines TRBV11-2 with TRBJ2-7; 13 nucleotides match TRBD2. The CDR3 loop spans 14 amino acids. Germline V gives CDR1 SGHAT, CDR2 FQNNGV. The CDR3 coding sequence is TGTGCCAACAGCTTGGGACTAGCGGGGTACGAGCAGTACTTC. Translation: CANSLGLAGYEQYF. Full variable domain (missing parts from reference TRBV11-2 and TRBJ2-7): EAGVAQSPRYKIIEKRQSVAFWCNPISGHATLYWYQQILGQGPKLLIQFQNNGVVDDSQLPKDRFSAERLKGVDSTLKIQPAKLEDSAVYLCANSLGLAGYEQYFGPGTRLTVT.

This clonotype was recorded many times. The genes are TRBV7-2 and TRBJ2-1, with D unclear. Germline CDR1 and CDR2: SGHTA and FQGNSA. The CDR3 spans 14 residues. V was shortened by 5 bases and J by 4 bases, with 12 bases between the two germline ends. DNA of the CDR3: TGTGCCAGCAGCCCTGGGCAGGAGTACAATGAGCAGTTCTTC. Amino acid sequence: CASSPGQEYNEQFF.

The chain recombines TRBV7-2 with TRBJ1-2; no clear D gene. V dropped 4 bases and J dropped 1 base, with 10 bases sitting between them. Germline assignment: CDR1 SGHTA and CDR2 FQGNSA. This CDR3 has 14 residues. The CDR3 DNA follows: TGTGCCAGCAGCTCTTACACCTTTAACTATGGCTACACCTTC. Protein product: CASSSYTFNYGYTF.

The chain couples TRBV28 to TRBJ1-4; tentative D call: TRBD1 (5 bases). Germline loops: CDR1 MDHEN, CDR2 SYDVKM. Trimming took off 7 bases at V and 7 bases at J, with 13 bases between the two ends. The CDR3 has 13 residues. Here the CDR3 reads CASTGGVPEKLFF. The CDR3 nucleotides read TGTGCCAGCACTGGGGGTGTTCCTGAAAAACTGTTTTTT.

This clonotype has at least ten counts. The chain uses TRBV5-4 and TRBJ1-1; D not resolved. The CDR3 has 12 residues. CDR1 SGHNT and CDR2 YYREEE come from the germline V gene (reference sequence). Trimming shortened V by 1 base and J by 8 bases, and 9 bases separated the two germline ends. The CDR3 reads CASSLRDNEAFF. DNA for the CDR3: TGTGCCAGCAGCTTGAGAGACAACGAAGCTTTCTTT. The full variable domain, its missing parts supplied by reference TRBV5-4 and TRBJ1-1, is ETGVTQSPTHLIKTRGQQVTLRCSSQSGHNTVSWYQQALGQGPQFIFQYYREEENGRGNFPPRFSGLQFPNYSSELNVNALELDDSALYLCASSLRDNEAFFGQGTRLTVV.

This clonotype was picked up a small number of times. This chain connects TRBV5-1 to TRBJ1-2; TRBD1 agrees at 7 bases. Germline trimming cut 3 bases from V and 7 bases from J; bases unmatched to any gene: 9. Germline V CDR1 and CDR2: SGHRS, YFSETQ. The CDR3 length is 14 residues. CDR3: CASSSTGKERGYTF. DNA for the CDR3: TGCGCCAGCAGCTCGACAGGGAAGGAGCGTGGCTACACCTTC.

The rearrangement links TRBV28 to TRBJ2-7; 14 nucleotides agree with TRBD2. V shed 5 bases and J 4 bases; nucleotides not matched to a gene: 10. This CDR3 is 17 amino acids long. In germline, CDR1 is MDHEN, CDR2 SYDVKM. This CDR3 reads CASSDGTSGSAPYEQYF. CDR3 bases: TGTGCCAGCAGTGATGGGACTAGCGGGAGCGCCCCGTACGAGCAGTACTTC.

This clonotype appeared many times. The chain recombines TRBV12-3 or TRBV12-4 with TRBJ1-2; D is perhaps TRBD1 (5 bases). The CDR3 consists of 13 residues. V gave up 3 bases and J gave up 8 bases, with 13 bases separating them. The CDR3 region is CASSFTGAGGYTF. The CDR3 nucleotides read TGTGCCAGCAGTTTTACGGGAGCAGGGGGCTACACCTTC.

This clonotype was detected many times. The V gene is TRBV19, the J gene TRBJ2-5, with 13 bases that match TRBD2. Germline CDR1 and CDR2: LNHDA and SQIVND (reference sequence). The CDR3 is 16 residues long. Trimming cost V 3 bases and J 4 bases; bases outside gene matches: 5. The CDR3 sequence is CASSMPLAGGPETQYF. CDR3 DNA: TGTGCCAGTAGTATGCCACTAGCGGGAGGGCCAGAGACCCAGTACTTC.

In its sample, this clonotype was seen many times. The chain links TRBV5-6 to TRBJ2-4, with D possibly matching TRBD1 (6 bases). The CDR3 runs 16 residues. Deletions cut 4 bases from V and 0 bases from J, with 14 bases between. Germline V gene sequence: CDR1 SGHDT, CDR2 YYEEEE. In DNA form, the CDR3 reads TGTGCCAGCAGCCCCCCCCGGGACAAAGCCAAAAACATTCAGTACTTC. The encoded protein is CASSPPRDKAKNIQYF.

The V and J genes are TRBV7-9 and TRBJ2-1, with 7 positions matching TRBD2. Germline V gene data show CDR1 as SEHNR and CDR2 as FQNEAQ (reference sequence). The CDR3 is 16 residues long. The ends lost 1 base at V and 4 bases at J; junction bases unmatched: 7. The CDR3 here is CASSLGGAGWYNEQFF. Written as DNA, the CDR3 is TGTGCCAGCAGCTTAGGGGGAGCGGGATGGTACAATGAGCAGTTCTTC. The entire variable domain, with the rest obtained from reference TRBV7-9 and TRBJ2-1, is as follows: DTGVSQNPRHKITKRGQNVTFRCDPISEHNRLYWYRQTLGQGPEFLTYFQNEAQLEKSRLLSDRFSAERPKGSFSTLEIQRTEQGDSAMYLCASSLGGAGWYNEQFFGPGTRLTVL.

V gene TRBV27 combines with J gene TRBJ1-6; 7 bases are a match to TRBD1. Germline CDR1 is MNHEY and CDR2 is SMNVEV (reference sequence). The trim removed 6 bases at V and 7 bases at J, leaving 9 bases unmatched. The CDR3 consists of 15 residues. CDR3 sequence reads: CASSPDRARNSPLHF. Written as DNA, the CDR3 is TGTGCCAGCAGCCCAGACAGGGCAAGGAATTCACCCCTCCACTTT.

The rearrangement links TRBV18 to TRBJ1-1, with 7 bases identical to TRBD1. Per germline, CDR1 KGHSH and CDR2 LQKENI. V dropped 4 bases and J dropped 6; count of bases not matched to a gene: 8. The CDR3 runs 14 residues. The CDR3 region has the DNA TGTGCCAGCTCACGACGGGACAGCGAGTCTGAAGCTTTCTTT. Amino acids: CASSRRDSESEAFF.

This clonotype has a handful of counts. V gene TRBV6-6 combines with J gene TRBJ2-1, with 9 nucleotides matching TRBD2. Germline V lookup: CDR1 MNHNY, CDR2 SVGAGI (reference sequence). The V and J ends lost 5 bases and 9 bases, in that order; junction bases with no gene match: 8. The CDR3 runs 14 residues. DNA of the CDR3: TGTGCCAGCAGTGGGTGGACTAGCGAAGGTGAGCAGTTCTTC. Protein product: CASSGWTSEGEQFF.

This clonotype was recorded many times. The chain is built from TRBV6-4 and TRBJ2-3; D is possibly TRBD2 (6 bases). The CDR3 extends over 14 amino acids. CDR1 is MRHNA and CDR2 is SNTAGT in the germline V gene. V gave up 3 bases and J gave up 0 bases, with 7 bases separating them. CDR3 region: CASSDAGSTDTQYF. Here the CDR3 DNA reads TGTGCCAGCAGTGATGCGGGGAGCACAGATACGCAGTATTTT.

J is TRBJ2-1 and V is TRBV3-1; no clear D. The CDR3 length is 13 residues. CDR1 is LGHDT and CDR2 is YNNKEL in the germline V gene (reference sequence). Deletions cut 2 bases from V and 4 bases from J, with 6 bases between. The CDR3 region is CASSQQGYNEQFF. In DNA, the CDR3 is TGTGCCAGCAGCCAACAAGGATACAATGAGCAGTTCTTC.

CDR3 coding DNA: TGCAGTGCTAGAACAGGGCCCCCTTCATTTGCGGGAGAGCAGTACTTC. Amino acid sequence: CSARTGPPSFAGEQYF. The chain joins TRBV20-1 to TRBJ2-7; D may be TRBD1 or TRBD2 (6 bases each). The CDR3 has 16 amino acids. Trimming stripped 2 bases from V and 7 bases from J, with 24 bases between. CDR1 and CDR2 from the germline V gene are DFQATT and SNEGSKA (reference sequence).

Many counts were recorded for this clonotype. V and J are TRBV10-3 and TRBJ2-3, with D unresolved. The V gene lost 3 bases and the J gene lost 4 bases, with 11 bases spanning the gap. The CDR3 is 14 residues long. The germline CDR1 and CDR2 sequences are ENHRY and SYGVKD. The CDR3 reads CAISDSTVADTQYF. The CDR3 DNA reads TGTGCCATCAGTGATTCGACGGTAGCAGATACGCAGTATTTT.